This T cell receptor beta chain originates from a study of T-cell reconstitution after alpha-beta-depleted transplantation in children. Germline loops: CDR1 DFQATT, CDR2 SNEGSKA (reference sequence). V shed 5 bases and J shed 5 bases, with 9 bases lying between them. CDR3 length: 11 residues. This clonotype has only one observation. Antigen: not known. Library preparation (for TCRbeta) was performed with unique molecular identifiers. In TCRdb, the PCR reads were re-called with MiXCR into one record per CDR3 protein. The sample holds some 550,000 distinct CDR3 sequences; more than 20% are singletons and the top ten take 11% to 15%. General study results and limits: Expanded graft clones, several hundred of them, were reportedly the source of alpha-beta T cells about two months after transplant. When one year had passed after transplant, most T-cell counts and diversity came from newly produced T cells. The study traced high day-60 TCRbeta diversity in some patients to surviving recipient T cells and thymic progenitors.

V is TRBV20-1 and J is TRBJ2-5; no clear D gene. The sample in question was PBMCs, mostly from graft donor cells, obtained 360 days after TCRalphabeta/CD19-depleted stem cell transplant. The receptor was derived from a boy less than two years old who had a stem cell transplant for acute myeloid leukemia, so the T cells may come from the graft donor. CDR3 region: CSAFMEETQYF. The CDR3 DNA reads as TGCAGTGCTTTTATGGAGGAGACCCAGTACTTC.